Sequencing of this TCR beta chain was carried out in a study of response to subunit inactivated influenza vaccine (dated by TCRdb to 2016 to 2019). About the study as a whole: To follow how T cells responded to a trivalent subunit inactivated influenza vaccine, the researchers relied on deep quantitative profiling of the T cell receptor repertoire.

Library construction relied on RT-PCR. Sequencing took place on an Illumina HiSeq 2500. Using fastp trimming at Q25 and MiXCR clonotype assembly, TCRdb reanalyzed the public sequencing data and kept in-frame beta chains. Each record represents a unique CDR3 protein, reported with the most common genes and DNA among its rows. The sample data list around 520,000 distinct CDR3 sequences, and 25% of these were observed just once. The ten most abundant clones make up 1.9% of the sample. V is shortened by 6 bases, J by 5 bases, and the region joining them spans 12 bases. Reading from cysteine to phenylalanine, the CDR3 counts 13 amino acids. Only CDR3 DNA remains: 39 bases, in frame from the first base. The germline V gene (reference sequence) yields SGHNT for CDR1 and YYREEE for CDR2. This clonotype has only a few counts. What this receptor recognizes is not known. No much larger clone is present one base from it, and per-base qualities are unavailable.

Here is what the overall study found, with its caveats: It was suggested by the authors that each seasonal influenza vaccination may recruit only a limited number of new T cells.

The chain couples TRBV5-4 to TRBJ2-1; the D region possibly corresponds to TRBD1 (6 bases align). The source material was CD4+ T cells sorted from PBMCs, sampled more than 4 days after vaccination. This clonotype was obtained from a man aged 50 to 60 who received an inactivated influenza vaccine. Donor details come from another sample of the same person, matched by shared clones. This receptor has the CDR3 CASTLDRNNEQFF. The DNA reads TGTGCCAGCACCCTTGACAGGAACAATGAGCAGTTCTTC.